This T cell receptor beta chain originates from a study of blood T cells in healthy people across ages (dated by TCRdb to 2015 to 2017). With respect to the entire study: Template switching captured roughly one uniquely barcoded TCR beta cDNA molecule per two T cells in model experiments. To track age-related changes in TCR beta repertoire diversity, the study relied on deep sequencing normalized with unique cDNA molecular identifiers. Donors were grouped into four age groups: young (average 16 years), middle-aged (roughly 37), aged (around 60) and long-lived (just over 80). To avoid experimental bias, donors of different ages were distributed randomly across sequencing lanes. Two additional independent replicas of 1 million unique cDNA reads from the same blood draw were analyzed for two donors (one aged 18 to 30 and one aged 80 or older). General findings and caveats noted by the study authors: Observed TCR beta diversity correlated strongly with the percentage of naive T cells measured by flow cytometry. Since profiling was done on bulk unsorted PBMCs, naive and antigen-experienced compartments could not be conclusively compared. Observed TCR beta diversity per million T cells fell roughly linearly with age, and a significant reduction was already apparent by age approximately 41. Donor CMV infection status was unknown, potentially confounding age-related changes in expanded clonotypes. Estimates of total diversity based on one million sequenced T cells were considered lower bounds and underestimates. Compared with the aged group, the long-lived group had more naive CD4+ T cells, fewer expanded clones and increased TCR diversity, suggesting age selection.

The library relied on 5' RACE. Sequencer: Illumina HiSeq 2500. A second roughly 6 to 12 cycle PCR used a sample-barcoded 5' primer and a J-beta primer mix. Each TCR beta cDNA molecule received a unique molecular identifier from a template-switch 5' adaptor carrying 12 random nucleotides. Each sample yielded at least 3 million CDR3-containing paired-end reads. All of the RNA was converted into first-strand cDNA using the Mint cDNA synthesis kit, with a TRBC-specific oligonucleotide serving as the primer. All cDNA was treated with uracil-DNA glycosylase and then went through a first 18-cycle PCR with the universal primers M1SS and BC2_uni_R. For the original study's pipeline: Each sample was normalized by randomly selecting 1 million high-quality reads, each carrying a distinct molecular identifier. Reads sharing molecular identifiers were discarded rather than binned into consensus sequences. CDR3 identification, clonotype clustering and error correction used MiTCR with a Q25 quality threshold and the strictest error-elimination algorithm. A nonparametric unseen species model using Euler transformation provided a lower-bound estimate of total TCR beta diversity. TCRdb reran the public reads through fastp at Q25 and MiXCR, keeping productive beta chains. Rows are combined by CDR3 protein, so each entry shows the most common genes and DNA. The V and J calls were not made by the authors but by TCRdb's processing. The sample table contains about 1.5 million distinct CDR3 sequences; only one count was recorded for roughly 40% of them. Of the sample, 7.9% is held by the ten largest clones.

A remark on this clonotype: Its cognate antigen has yet to be identified. A read error may be the cause here, since a much bigger clone is one base away.

The CDR3 runs 12 amino acids, cysteine and phenylalanine included. The DNA shown is the 36-base CDR3, in frame from base 1. Looking up the germline V gene yields CDR1 KGHSH and CDR2 LQKENI. Systemically healthy Caucasian individuals from Russia, around 38 in total and aged about 6 to 95 years, were included as donors. Each donor gave ten milliliters of peripheral blood, collected into EDTA-treated Vacutainer tubes. Ficoll-Paque density-gradient centrifugation was used to isolate PBMCs, with at least 7 million obtained per sample. Total RNA, at least 6 micrograms per sample, was extracted from PBMCs with Trizol reagent. The percentages of naive CD45RAhigh/CD27high T cells were determined by flow cytometry on a PBMC aliquot from every donor.

Sequences were obtained from blood. Rearrangement joined TRBV18 to TRBJ2-5; no confident D gene assignment can be made. The clonotype was recovered from a woman under 30 in good health. CDR3 region: CTSSPGRETQYF. The sequenced DNA is TGTACCAGCTCACCAGGCAGAGAGACCCAGTACTTC.